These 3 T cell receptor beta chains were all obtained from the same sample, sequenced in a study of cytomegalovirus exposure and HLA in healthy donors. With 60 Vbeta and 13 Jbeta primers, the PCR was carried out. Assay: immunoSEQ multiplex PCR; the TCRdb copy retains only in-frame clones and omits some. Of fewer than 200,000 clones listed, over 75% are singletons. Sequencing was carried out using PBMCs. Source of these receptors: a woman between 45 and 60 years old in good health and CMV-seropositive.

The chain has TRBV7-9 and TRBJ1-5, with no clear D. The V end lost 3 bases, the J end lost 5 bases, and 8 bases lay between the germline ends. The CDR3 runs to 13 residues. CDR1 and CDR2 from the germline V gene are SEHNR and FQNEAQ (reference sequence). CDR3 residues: CASSLRAYQPQHF. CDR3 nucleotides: TGTGCCAGCAGCTTGAGAGCCTATCAGCCCCAGCATTTT. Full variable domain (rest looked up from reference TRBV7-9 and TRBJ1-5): DTGVSQNPRHKITKRGQNVTFRCDPISEHNRLYWYRQTLGQGPEFLTYFQNEAQLEKSRLLSDRFSAERPKGSFSTLEIQRTEQGDSAMYLCASSLRAYQPQHFGDGTRLSIL.

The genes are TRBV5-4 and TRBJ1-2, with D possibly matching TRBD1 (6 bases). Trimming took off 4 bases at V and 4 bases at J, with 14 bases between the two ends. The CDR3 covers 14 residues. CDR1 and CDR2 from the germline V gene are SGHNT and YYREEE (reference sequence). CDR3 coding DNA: TGTGCCAGCAGCCTTACAGGGCAGGGCTATGGCTACACCTTC. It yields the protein CASSLTGQGYGYTF.

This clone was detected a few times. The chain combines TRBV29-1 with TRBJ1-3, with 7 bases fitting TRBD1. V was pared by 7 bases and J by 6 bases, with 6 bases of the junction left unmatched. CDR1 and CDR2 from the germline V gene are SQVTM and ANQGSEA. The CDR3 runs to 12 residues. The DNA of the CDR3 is TGCAGCGCGGGACAGACTCTAAACACCATATATTTT. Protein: CSAGQTLNTIYF.